The clone carrying this TCR beta chain occurred many times. The length of the CDR3 is 13 residues. Trimming removed 2 bases from V and 8 bases from J; junction bases left unmatched: 3. The germline gives CDR1 ENHRY, CDR2 SYGVKD. Via MiXCR, TCRdb re-called the RT-PCR reads, giving one row per CDR3 protein. Among about a million distinct CDR3 sequences listed, about a sixth were seen once. This sample is part of a study of patients and donors after allogeneic stem cell transplantation. Sequences were obtained from blood, either unsorted or a sorted T cell fraction (not recorded which). This clonotype was obtained from a human donor who was either an allogeneic HSCT recipient or a stem cell or donor lymphocyte infusion donor (not recorded which). It is not recorded whose cells these are; they may come from a transplant donor. V usage is TRBV10-3 and J usage is TRBJ2-1; 7 bases map to TRBD1. The CDR3 reads CAISERQGDEQFF. In nucleotides, the CDR3 is TGTGCCATCAGTGAGCGGCAGGGGGATGAGCAGTTCTTC.